Following are 23 T cell receptor beta chains from one sample sequenced in a study of blood T cell repertoires in COVID-19. Data came from immunoSEQ multiplex PCR; TCRdb stores just in-frame clones and leaves some out. This table has about 170,000 clones, just under 90% appearing once. Sequences were obtained from peripheral blood. Source of these receptors: a man aged 18 to 30 with active or convalescent COVID-19.

Concerning this clone: Distinct nucleotide sequences in the sample also encode this CDR3. The chain uses TRBV12-3 or TRBV12-4 and TRBJ1-2, with TRBD1 identical over 9 bases. This CDR3 is 13 amino acids long. V lost 6 bases and J lost 8; bases outside the gene matches: 7. CDR3 coding DNA: TGTGCCAGCAGCCTACAGGGGGCTGGAGGCTACACCTTC. As protein: CASSLQGAGGYTF.

The V and J genes are TRBV27 and TRBJ1-4; D is perhaps TRBD1 (6 bases). The V end lost 4 bases, the J end lost 8 bases, and 17 bases lay between the germline ends. The CDR3 has 15 residues. CDR1 MNHEY and CDR2 SMNVEV come from the germline V gene (reference sequence). DNA of the CDR3: TGTGCCAGCAGTTCGATACAGGGCTTTGGGGAAAAACTGTTTTTT. Its protein product is CASSSIQGFGEKLFF.

J is TRBJ1-4 and V is TRBV28, with TRBD1 as a possible D gene (6 bases). Trimming removed 6 bases at V and 8 bases at J, with 19 bases between. Germline V gene lookup returns CDR1 MDHEN and CDR2 SYDVKM. This CDR3 is 15 amino acids long. This chain's CDR3 is CASRPSQGVGEKLFF. The CDR3, as DNA: TGTGCCAGCAGACCTTCACAGGGAGTTGGCGAAAAACTGTTTTTT.

The gene calls are TRBV18 and TRBJ1-6; D possibly corresponds to TRBD1 (5 bases). Between the trimmed V and J ends, which lost 3 bases and 5 bases, there was a span of 14 bases. In germline, CDR1 is KGHSH, CDR2 LQKENI. The CDR3 has 16 residues. Here the CDR3 DNA reads TGTGCCAGCTCACCGGTTGCAGGGATGAATAATTCACCCCTCCACTTT. Its protein is CASSPVAGMNNSPLHF.

The V call is TRBV5-6, the J call TRBJ2-7, with 11 bases that match TRBD2. Germline V lookup: CDR1 SGHDT, CDR2 YYEEEE. The CDR3 consists of 16 residues. Unmatched junction bases numbered 3, after V lost 0 bases and J lost 1 base. The CDR3 sequence is CASSLVGTSGSYEQYF. The CDR3 DNA sequence: TGTGCCAGCAGCTTGGTGGGGACTAGCGGATCCTACGAGCAGTACTTC.

The genes are TRBV30 and TRBJ1-1; 10 bases fit TRBD1. Germline CDR1 GTSNPN, CDR2 SVGIG (reference sequence). V dropped 4 bases and J dropped 3; count of bases not matched to a gene: 2. The CDR3 runs 13 residues. The CDR3 protein is CAWTGTGDTEAFF. The DNA for the CDR3 is TGTGCCTGGACCGGGACAGGGGACACTGAAGCTTTCTTT.

CDR3 loop: CAIRPGADIWSSYNEQFF. The CDR3 DNA follows: TGTGCCATCAGACCGGGTGCGGACATCTGGTCGTCCTACAATGAGCAGTTCTTC. The chain employs TRBV10-3 and TRBJ2-1; D is perhaps TRBD1 (5 bases). The ends were cut back, 6 bases at V and 1 base at J, with 22 bases in the middle. The CDR3 sequence is 18 residues long. Germline-derived CDR1 and CDR2 are ENHRY and SYGVKD.

The chain is built from TRBV7-6 and TRBJ2-1, with a weak D call TRBD1 (5 bases). There are 15 residues in the CDR3. Germline CDR1 and CDR2: SGHVS and FNYEAQ. V lost 6 bases and J 6 bases, leaving 18 bases between the germline ends. CDR3 loop: CASSQETGLGNEQFF. DNA for the CDR3: TGTGCCAGCAGTCAAGAAACAGGCTTGGGCAATGAGCAGTTCTTC. The complete variable domain, with remaining parts taken from reference TRBV7-6 and TRBJ2-1, reads GAGVSQSPRYKVTKRGQDVALRCDPISGHVSLYWYRQALGQGPEFLTYFNYEAQQDKSGLPNDRFSAERPEGSISTLTIQRTEQRDSAMYRCASSQETGLGNEQFFGPGTRLTVL.

This chain uses TRBV27 with TRBJ1-2; 10 nucleotides agree with TRBD1. J gave up 5 bases and V 4 bases, and 10 bases lay outside the gene matches. CDR1 MNHEY and CDR2 SMNVEV come from the germline V gene (reference sequence). This CDR3 has 16 amino acids. DNA for the CDR3: TGTGCCAGCAGTTCCCTACGGGACAGGGGAAAGTATGGCTACACCTTC. The encoded protein is CASSSLRDRGKYGYTF.

This clone was found once. This chain joins TRBV11-2 and TRBJ2-5; D possibly corresponds to TRBD1 (5 bases). Germline-derived CDR1 and CDR2 are SGHAT and FQNNGV. Trimming left V 4 bases short and J 5 bases short, with 14 bases between. The CDR3 has 14 residues. The CDR3 protein is CASSWGSDWETQYF. The CDR3 DNA follows: TGTGCCAGCAGCTGGGGCAGTGACTGGGAGACCCAGTACTTC.

This chain connects TRBV6-4 to TRBJ2-2, with D tentatively TRBD1 (5 bases). The germline V gene encodes CDR1 MRHNA and CDR2 SNTAGT. This CDR3 comprises 13 residues. Trimming shortened V by 2 bases and J by 6 bases, and 7 bases separated the two germline ends. In DNA form, the CDR3 reads TGTGCCAGCAGTGACGAAGGGGCCGGGGAGCTGTTTTTT. It is translated as CASSDEGAGELFF.

The rearrangement joins TRBV7-9 to TRBJ2-3, with 11 bases fitting TRBD1. The CDR3 has 16 amino acids. In germline, CDR1 is SEHNR, CDR2 FQNEAQ (reference sequence). V dropped 5 bases and J dropped 3; count of bases not matched to a gene: 7. The CDR3 nucleotides read TGTGCCAGCAGCCAAGGGACAGGGGGTGGAACAGATACGCAGTATTTT. It codes for CASSQGTGGGTDTQYF.

The V call is TRBV11-2, the J call TRBJ2-2; 8 positions agree with TRBD2. J lost 1 base, V lost 5 bases, and 3 bases had no gene match. This CDR3 has 15 residues. Looked up from germline, CDR1 is SGHAT and CDR2 is FQNNGV. The CDR3, as DNA: TGTGCCAGCAGCCTTAGCGGGGTGAACACCGGGGAGCTGTTTTTT. Protein sequence: CASSLSGVNTGELFF.

The chain joins TRBV11-2 to TRBJ1-5; D is unclear. CDR3 size: 13 residues. Deletions cut 3 bases from V and 5 bases from J, with 8 bases between. The germline CDR1 and CDR2 sequences are SGHAT and FQNNGV. Written as DNA, the CDR3 is TGTGCCAGCAGCTTTACCCGCGATCAGCCCCAGCATTTT. Its protein is CASSFTRDQPQHF.

The rearrangement uses TRBV9 and TRBJ1-1; TRBD1 matches at 9 bases. The V gene end was trimmed by 4 bases and the J gene end by 4 bases; junction bases not matched to a gene: 8. This CDR3 is 15 amino acids long. Germline CDR1 is SGDLS and CDR2 is YYNGEE. CDR3 nucleotide sequence: TGTGCCAGCAGCTTCCAGCAGACAGGGGGCACTGAAGCTTTCTTT. It is translated as CASSFQQTGGTEAFF.

The chain joins TRBV6-5 to TRBJ2-7, with 9 bases identical to TRBD2. CDR1 and CDR2 (germline): MNHEY, SVGAGI. The trim removed 4 bases at V and 3 bases at J, leaving 4 bases unmatched. CDR3 size: 14 residues. CDR3 sequence: CASSLAGENYEQYV. CDR3 nucleotides: TGTGCCAGCAGTTTAGCGGGGGAAAACTACGAGCAGTACGTC.

The chain recombines TRBV7-6 with TRBJ2-7; the D gene is possibly TRBD1 (8 bases). Per the germline V gene, CDR1 is SGHVS and CDR2 is FNYEAQ. The CDR3 covers 13 residues. V was shortened by 3 bases and J by 7 bases, with 13 bases between the two germline ends. CDR3 nucleotide sequence: TGTGCCAGCAGCTTCGGACAGGGAGGGGAGCAGTACGTC. Translation: CASSFGQGGEQYV.

The chain links TRBV7-3 to TRBJ1-1; tentatively, D is TRBD1 (5 bases). Germline CDR1 SGHTA, CDR2 FQGTGA. The CDR3 covers 14 residues. Between the trimmed V and J ends, which lost 1 base and 4 bases, there was a span of 10 bases. CDR3 sequence (DNA): TGTGCCAGCAGCTTAAGTCTCCAGGGCACTGAAGCTTTCTTT. It codes for CASSLSLQGTEAFF.

The V call is TRBV6-5, the J call TRBJ1-4; D ambiguous. V lost 8 bases, J lost 1 base, and 5 bases lay in between. This CDR3 is 12 amino acids long. CDR1 is MNHEY, CDR2 SVGAGI, per germline. CDR3 DNA: TGTGCCAGCGCGGGAACTAATGAAAAACTGTTTTTT. Translating gives CASAGTNEKLFF.

The rearrangement joins TRBV7-8 to TRBJ1-2; D not certain. In germline, CDR1 is SGHVS, CDR2 FQNEAQ. V was trimmed by 4 bases and J by 2 bases, leaving 8 bases between them. The CDR3 covers 13 residues. The CDR3: CASSSEHNYGYTF. CDR3 DNA sequence: TGTGCCAGCAGCTCCGAGCACAACTATGGCTACACCTTC.

V gene TRBV19 combines with J gene TRBJ2-1, with TRBD2 matching over 11 bases. CDR1 and CDR2 (germline): LNHDA, SQIVND (reference sequence). The CDR3 has 14 amino acids. V lost 7 bases and J lost 10; bases outside the gene matches: 9. The CDR3 sequence is CASIALAGGGEQFF. The CDR3 nucleotides read TGTGCCAGTATCGCGCTAGCGGGGGGTGGGGAGCAGTTCTTC.

This chain connects TRBV29-1 to TRBJ1-2; D gene uncertain. With 0 bases removed from V and 2 bases from J, the gap between germline ends came to 16 bases. Germline V gives CDR1 SQVTM, CDR2 ANQGSEA. The CDR3 has 16 amino acids. This CDR3 is CSVEDLGRQANYGYTF. Here the CDR3 DNA reads TGCAGCGTTGAAGATTTAGGGAGACAAGCCAACTATGGCTACACCTTC.

The rearrangement uses TRBV5-1 and TRBJ1-3, with 10 bases lining up with TRBD1. Germline V gene lookup returns CDR1 SGHRS and CDR2 YFSETQ. V was pared by 2 bases and J by 1 base, with 6 bases of the junction left unmatched. The CDR3 runs 17 residues. CDR3 nucleotide sequence: TGCGCCAGCAGCTTCGCGGACAGGGGGGCGTCTGGAAACACCATATATTTT. Translated, it gives CASSFADRGASGNTIYF.